Presented here are 19 T cell receptor beta chains from one specimen sequenced in a study of shared clonotypes between healthy human individuals. Clones were read by immunoSEQ multiplex PCR, and TCRdb kept only the in-frame ones, dropping some. The sample carries nearly 750,000 clones, 72% recorded once. Sequencing was done on a sample of memory CD4+ T cells sorted from blood. Sample subset: CD45RA-negative fraction. These receptors were collected from a woman aged 30 to 39 in good health.

The V call is TRBV19, the J call TRBJ2-2; 8 nucleotides line up with TRBD1. This CDR3 has 17 residues. Germline V gives CDR1 LNHDA, CDR2 SQIVND (reference sequence). V gave up 3 bases and J gave up 1 base; unmatched junction bases: 7. CDR3 residues: CASSIETGVRNTGELFF. The CDR3 DNA follows: TGTGCCAGTAGTATCGAGACAGGGGTCAGGAACACCGGGGAGCTGTTTTTT. The full variable domain, completed using reference TRBV19 and TRBJ2-2, is DGGITQSPKYLFRKEGQNVTLSCEQNLNHDAMYWYRQDPGQGLRLIYYSQIVNDFQKGDIAEGYSVSREKKESFPLTVTSAQKNPTAFYLCASSIETGVRNTGELFFGEGSRLTVL.

This clone was picked up one time. A read error is the likely source, as a far larger clone sits one nucleotide away. The gene calls are TRBV4-1 and TRBJ2-5; a possible D gene is TRBD1 (6 bases). Germline lookup yields CDR1 MGHRA and CDR2 YSYEKL. The CDR3 has 13 amino acids. V lost 4 bases, J lost 1 base, and 7 bases lay in between. CDR3: CASSLQGQETQYF. The CDR3 region has the DNA TGCGCCAGCAGCCTACAGGGCCAAGAGACCCAGTACTTC.

Written as DNA, the CDR3 is TGTGCCATCAGTGACGGCAGCAACAACTATGGCTACACCTTC. Encoded protein: CAISDGSNNYGYTF. The V and J genes are TRBV10-3 and TRBJ1-2; D is unclear. From germline, CDR1 is ENHRY and CDR2 SYGVKD. There are 14 residues in the CDR3. Between the trimmed V and J ends, which lost 3 bases and 2 bases, there was a span of 10 bases.

This chain links TRBV4-1 with TRBJ2-7; TRBD1 agrees at 7 bases. The CDR3 contains 16 residues. V dropped 0 bases and J dropped 2; count of bases not matched to a gene: 7. In germline, CDR1 is MGHRA, CDR2 YSYEKL. Here the CDR3 reads CASSQDPGQKTYEQYF. The DNA for the CDR3 is TGCGCCAGCAGCCAAGATCCGGGACAGAAAACCTACGAGCAGTACTTC.

The chain recombines TRBV7-2 with TRBJ2-1; D might be TRBD2 (6 bases). Germline CDR1 reads SGHTA; CDR2 reads FQGNSA. The CDR3 is 13 residues long. Trimming removed 4 bases at V and 13 bases at J, with 17 bases between. The chain's CDR3 is CASSSGDGMGQFF. CDR3 sequence (DNA): TGTGCCAGCAGCTCGGGGGACGGGATGGGCCAGTTCTTC.

This clone has just one count. The chain recombines TRBV28 with TRBJ1-1; D unclear. The V end lost 7 bases, the J end lost 8 bases, and 14 bases lay between the germline ends. CDR1 is MDHEN and CDR2 is SYDVKM in the germline V gene. This CDR3 contains 12 residues. The CDR3 DNA reads TGTGCCAGCACCTCCCTACCCTCCGAAGCTTTCTTT. Its translation is CASTSLPSEAFF. Filled out from reference TRBV28 and TRBJ1-1, the complete variable domain reads DVKVTQSSRYLVKRTGEKVFLECVQDMDHENMFWYRQDPGLGLRLIYFSYDVKMKEKGDIPEGYSVSREKKERFSLILESASTNQTSMYLCASTSLPSEAFFGQGTRLTVV.

The chain joins TRBV6-4 to TRBJ1-6, with 7 bases fitting TRBD1. This CDR3 spans 14 amino acids. Germline V lookup: CDR1 MRHNA, CDR2 SNTAGT. J was trimmed by 7 bases and V by 2 bases; bases with no gene match: 2. CDR3 sequence (DNA): TGTGCCAGCAGTGACCAGGGGGGCAATTCACCCCTCCACTTT. Amino acid sequence: CASSDQGGNSPLHF.

This chain uses TRBV6-8 with TRBJ2-2; D gene uncertain. Germline CDR1 reads MNHGY; CDR2 reads SAAAGT. V was pared by 3 bases and J by 2 bases, with 13 bases between. This CDR3 region has 16 residues. As DNA, the CDR3 is TGTGCCAGCAGTTATCTCCCCCGGATCAACACCGGGGAGCTGTTTTTT. Amino acid sequence: CASSYLPRINTGELFF.

This clone came up a few times. The chain is built from TRBV2 and TRBJ2-7; 7 bases match TRBD1. The CDR3 sequence is 14 residues long. Per germline, CDR1 SNHLY and CDR2 FYNNEI. J was trimmed by 0 bases and V by 6 bases; bases with no gene match: 5. The CDR3 region is CASREQGFSYEQYF. In DNA form, the CDR3 reads TGTGCCAGCAGGGAACAGGGGTTCTCCTACGAGCAGTACTTC. Supplemented by reference TRBV2 and TRBJ2-7, the full variable domain reads EPEVTQTPSHQVTQMGQEVILRCVPISNHLYFYWYRQILGQKVEFLVSFYNNEISEKSEIFDDQFSVERPDGSNFTLKIRSTKLEDSAMYFCASREQGFSYEQYFGPGTRLTVT.

The chain carries TRBV28 and TRBJ2-1; 9 bases are shared with TRBD1. Germline CDR1 is MDHEN and CDR2 is SYDVKM. V gave up 6 bases and J gave up 7 bases; unmatched junction bases: 10. The CDR3 spans 15 residues. CDR3 sequence reads: CASRRPGQGRNEQFF. The CDR3 DNA sequence: TGTGCCAGCAGACGTCCGGGACAGGGTAGGAATGAGCAGTTCTTC.

The table lists this clone with a few counts. The rearrangement uses TRBV6-5 and TRBJ2-7, with TRBD2 as a possible D gene (6 bases). The germline gives CDR1 MNHEY, CDR2 SVGAGI. The CDR3 is 13 amino acids. Trimming removed 2 bases at V and 7 bases at J, with 12 bases between. CDR3 nucleotide sequence: TGTGCCAGCAGTTACACTAGCTCTAGGGAGCAGTACTTC. Translated, it gives CASSYTSSREQYF.

This chain joins TRBV6-1 and TRBJ2-7; D perhaps matches TRBD1 (6 bases). Germline CDR1 is MNHNS and CDR2 is SASEGT. V lost 6 bases, J lost 3 bases, and 15 bases lay in between. This CDR3 comprises 14 residues. The chain's CDR3 is CASSRTESGYEQYF. Here the CDR3 DNA reads TGTGCCAGCAGCAGGACAGAATCGGGCTACGAGCAGTACTTC.

The rearrangement links TRBV5-1 to TRBJ2-3, with a possible D match to TRBD2 (7 bases). Trimming removed 3 bases at V and 4 bases at J, with 15 bases between. CDR3 length: 15 residues. Germline V gives CDR1 SGHRS, CDR2 YFSETQ. CDR3: CASSWGPGGPDTQYF. The CDR3 DNA reads TGCGCCAGCAGCTGGGGGCCGGGAGGCCCAGATACGCAGTATTTT.

This sequence joins TRBV18 and TRBJ2-5; D call uncertain. V gave up 3 bases and J gave up 5 bases, with 10 bases separating them. Per the germline V gene, CDR1 is KGHSH and CDR2 is LQKENI. The CDR3 has 13 amino acids. The CDR3 DNA follows: TGTGCCAGCTCACCCTGGATAAAGGAGACCCAGTACTTC. Translating it yields CASSPWIKETQYF. The complete variable domain, with remaining parts taken from reference TRBV18 and TRBJ2-5, reads NAGVMQNPRHLVRRRGQEARLRCSPMKGHSHVYWYRQLPEEGLKFMVYLQKENIIDESGMPKERFSAEFPKEGPSILRIQQVVRGDSAAYFCASSPWIKETQYFGPGTRLLVL.

The chain uses TRBV28 and TRBJ2-7; 7 positions match TRBD2. Losses at the gene ends were 6 bases for V and 5 bases for J; bases not matched to a gene: 10. This CDR3 has 14 amino acids. Germline assignment: CDR1 MDHEN and CDR2 SYDVKM. CDR3: CASSTAGRTHEQYF. DNA of the CDR3: TGTGCCAGCAGCACAGCGGGGAGGACCCACGAGCAGTACTTC.

The chain links TRBV11-2 to TRBJ1-1; D is ambiguous. The CDR3 has 14 amino acids. Germline assignment: CDR1 SGHAT and CDR2 FQNNGV. V lost 3 bases and J lost 1, with 9 bases in between. CDR3 residues: CASSLRDWNTEAFF. CDR3 DNA: TGTGCCAGCAGCTTGCGGGATTGGAACACTGAAGCTTTCTTT.

The chain has TRBV6-1 and TRBJ2-7; TRBD1 aligns across 8 bases. Germline V gene sequence: CDR1 MNHNS, CDR2 SASEGT. The CDR3 spans 13 residues. Unmatched junction bases numbered 6, after V lost 5 bases and J lost 6 bases. This CDR3 is CASSRTGMFEQYF. The CDR3 nucleotides read TGTGCCAGCAGTAGGACAGGGATGTTCGAGCAGTACTTC.

The chain carries TRBV5-1 and TRBJ2-3; D might be TRBD2 (5 bases). Germline V lookup: CDR1 SGHRS, CDR2 YFSETQ. The CDR3 is 13 residues long. Between the trimmed V and J ends, which lost 3 bases and 0 bases, there was a span of 5 bases. CDR3 residues: CASSWTSTDTQYF. As DNA, the CDR3 is TGCGCCAGCAGCTGGACTAGCACAGATACGCAGTATTTT. The full variable domain, its missing parts supplied by reference TRBV5-1 and TRBJ2-3, is KAGVTQTPRYLIKTRGQQVTLSCSPISGHRSVSWYQQTPGQGLQFLFEYFSETQRNKGNFPGRFSGRQFSNSRSEMNVSTLELGDSALYLCASSWTSTDTQYFGPGTRLTVL.

V gene TRBV7-6 combines with J gene TRBJ2-7; 11 bases map to TRBD1. The CDR3 totals 14 residues. Trimming cost V 5 bases and J 5 bases; bases outside gene matches: 5. The V gene's germline CDR1 is SGHVS and CDR2 FNYEAQ. The CDR3 DNA follows: TGTGCCAGCAGCCCGGACAGGGGGCAACACGAGCAGTACTTC. Protein product: CASSPDRGQHEQYF.